The 7 T cell receptor beta chains in this list originate from one sample, sequenced in a study of blood T cell repertoires in COVID-19. The method was immunoSEQ multiplex PCR; TCRdb's version includes in-frame clones alone and lacks a portion of them. The repertoire holds 250,000 to 350,000 clones, 70% to 90% seen once, with 0.75% to 1% in the top ten. The source material was PBMCs or T cells enriched from blood (not recorded which). The source of these receptors is a woman aged 25-40 years who had recovered from COVID-19.

This sequence joins TRBV6-2 or TRBV6-3 and TRBJ1-1, with D unclear. CDR1 is MNHEY and CDR2 is SVGEGT in the germline V gene. V lost 0 bases and J 4 bases, leaving 6 bases between the germline ends. This CDR3 contains 13 residues. This chain's CDR3 is CASSYSGSTEAFF. DNA of the CDR3: TGTGCCAGCAGTTACTCAGGGAGCACTGAAGCTTTCTTT.

The chain has TRBV11-1 and TRBJ2-7; D is perhaps TRBD1 (6 bases). Germline CDR1 reads SGHAT; CDR2 reads FQDESV (reference sequence). Trimming left V 2 bases short and J 6 bases short, with 8 bases between. The CDR3 is 12 amino acids. The CDR3 DNA sequence: TGTGCCAGCAGCTTATCAGGGGCCGAGCAGTACTTC. Its protein is CASSLSGAEQYF.

The genes are TRBV14 and TRBJ1-1; possibly TRBD1 for D (6 bases). There are 16 residues in the CDR3. Germline V gives CDR1 SGHDN, CDR2 FVKESK. The V and J ends lost 0 bases and 3 bases respectively, with 14 bases between them. The chain's CDR3 is CASSQDRDRFYTEAFF. The CDR3, as DNA: TGTGCCAGCAGCCAAGATCGAGACAGGTTCTACACTGAAGCTTTCTTT.

V and J are TRBV19 and TRBJ2-4; possible D gene TRBD1, 5 bases. Germline CDR1 reads LNHDA; CDR2 reads SQIVND (reference sequence). CDR3 length equals 15 residues. V was trimmed by 7 bases and J by 3 bases, leaving 16 bases between them. CDR3 sequence: CASNLSGKDKNIQYF. CDR3 sequence (DNA): TGTGCCAGTAATCTCTCAGGGAAGGACAAAAACATTCAGTACTTC. The whole variable domain, filled in from reference TRBV19 and TRBJ2-4, reads DGGITQSPKYLFRKEGQNVTLSCEQNLNHDAMYWYRQDPGQGLRLIYYSQIVNDFQKGDIAEGYSVSREKKESFPLTVTSAQKNPTAFYLCASNLSGKDKNIQYFGAGTRLSVL.

The V call is TRBV9, the J call TRBJ2-1; D gene ambiguous. The CDR3 sequence is 13 residues long. Trimming removed 0 bases at V and 2 bases at J, with 3 bases between. Germline V gene lookup returns CDR1 SGDLS and CDR2 YYNGEE. CDR3 nucleotide sequence: TGTGCCAGCAGCGTAGCGGCCTACAATGAGCAGTTCTTC. Encoded protein: CASSVAAYNEQFF.

The chain joins TRBV6-5 to TRBJ1-3, with TRBD1 matching 9 bases. J gave up 2 bases and V 6 bases, and 2 bases lay outside the gene matches. The CDR3 is 14 amino acids. Germline values: CDR1 MNHEY, CDR2 SVGAGI. CDR3 in DNA: TGTGCCAGCAGCCGGGACAGGGCTGGAAACACCATATATTTT. Amino acids: CASSRDRAGNTIYF.

The chain is built from TRBV6-5 and TRBJ1-5; D is undetermined. Germline CDR1 and CDR2: MNHEY and SVGAGI. The CDR3 runs to 15 residues. V dropped 4 bases and J dropped 0 bases, with 10 bases sitting between them. For the CDR3, the DNA is TGTGCCAGCAGTTTATGGGCTGATAGCAATCAGCCCCAGCATTTT. It translates to CASSLWADSNQPQHF.